This TCR beta chain was observed in a study of CD8 T cells in Susac syndrome. The RNA, roughly 0.45 to 1 ug, was put through reverse transcription using random hexamers. The amplification used immunoSEQ multiplex PCR on TCR beta CDR3; it spanned 54 Vbeta and 13 Jbeta. TCRdb fed the immunoSEQ multiplex PCR reads into MiXCR, producing one record per CDR3 protein. The profile shows around 200,000 distinct CDR3 sequences, approximately 95% of them singletons. It was negative isolation that provided the CD8+ and CD4+ T cells, whereas TEMRA cells were enriched by FACS. CDR1 and CDR2 from the germline V gene are GTSNPN and SVGIG (reference sequence). This CDR3 comprises 12 residues. V was shortened by 2 bases and J by 4 bases, with 7 bases between the two germline ends. As concerns this clonotype: Its antigen is still unknown.

Findings and caveats of the study: TCR sequencing and HLA analysis covered a relatively small number of individuals.

The source material was CD4+ T cells from PBMCs. This chain connects TRBV30 to TRBJ2-3; D possibly corresponds to TRBD1 (5 bases). This TCR was recovered from a human donor with multiple sclerosis. The CDR3 nucleotides read TGTGCCTGGAGTCAGGGCTCAGATACGCAGTATTTT. Protein: CAWSQGSDTQYF.